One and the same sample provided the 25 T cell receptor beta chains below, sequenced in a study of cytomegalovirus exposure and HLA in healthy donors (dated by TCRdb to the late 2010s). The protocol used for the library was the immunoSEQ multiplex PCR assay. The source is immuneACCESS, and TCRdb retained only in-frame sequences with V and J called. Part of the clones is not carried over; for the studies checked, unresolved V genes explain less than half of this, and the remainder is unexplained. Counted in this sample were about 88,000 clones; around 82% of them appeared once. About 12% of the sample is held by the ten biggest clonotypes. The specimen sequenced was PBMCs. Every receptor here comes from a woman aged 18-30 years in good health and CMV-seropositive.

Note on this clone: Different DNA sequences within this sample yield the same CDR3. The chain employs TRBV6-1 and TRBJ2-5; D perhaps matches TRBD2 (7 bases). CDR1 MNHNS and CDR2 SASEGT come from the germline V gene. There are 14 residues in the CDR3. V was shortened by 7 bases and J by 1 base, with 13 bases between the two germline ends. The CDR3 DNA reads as TGTGCCAGCACCGGTAGGGGGGGCCAAGAGACCCAGTACTTC. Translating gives CASTGRGGQETQYF.

DNA of the CDR3: TGTGCCAGCAGCCAAGAAGGTCCAGGGGACTACGAGCAGTACTTC. Translation gives CASSQEGPGDYEQYF. This chain connects TRBV4-2 to TRBJ2-7; possibly TRBD1 for D (6 bases). Between the trimmed V and J ends, which lost 0 bases and 3 bases, there was a span of 12 bases. The CDR3 runs to 15 residues. Germline-derived CDR1 and CDR2 are LGHNA and YNFKEQ.

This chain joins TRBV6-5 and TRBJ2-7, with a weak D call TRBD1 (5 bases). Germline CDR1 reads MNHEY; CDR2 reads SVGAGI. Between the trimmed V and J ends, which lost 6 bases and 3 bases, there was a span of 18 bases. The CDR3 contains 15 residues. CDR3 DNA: TGTGCCAGCAGCCCCCCCAACACAGGATTCTACGAGCAGTACTTC. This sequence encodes CASSPPNTGFYEQYF.

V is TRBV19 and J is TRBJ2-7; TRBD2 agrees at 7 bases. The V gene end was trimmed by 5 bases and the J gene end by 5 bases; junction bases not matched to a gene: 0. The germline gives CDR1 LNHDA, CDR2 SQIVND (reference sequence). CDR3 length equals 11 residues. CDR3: CASSAGDEQYF. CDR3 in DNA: TGTGCCAGTAGTGCGGGGGACGAGCAGTACTTC.

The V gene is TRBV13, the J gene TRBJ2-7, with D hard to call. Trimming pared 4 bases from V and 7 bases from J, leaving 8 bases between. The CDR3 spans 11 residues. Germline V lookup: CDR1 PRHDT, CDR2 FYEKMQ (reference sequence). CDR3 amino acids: CASSSTGEQYF. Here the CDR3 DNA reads TGTGCCAGCAGCTCCACCGGGGAGCAGTACTTC.

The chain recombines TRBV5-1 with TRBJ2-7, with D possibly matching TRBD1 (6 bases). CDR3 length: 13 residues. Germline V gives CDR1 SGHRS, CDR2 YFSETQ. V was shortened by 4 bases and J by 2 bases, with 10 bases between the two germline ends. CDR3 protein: CASSIGQTYEQYF. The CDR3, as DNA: TGCGCCAGCAGCATTGGACAGACCTACGAGCAGTACTTC. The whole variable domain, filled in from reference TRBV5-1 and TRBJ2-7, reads KAGVTQTPRYLIKTRGQQVTLSCSPISGHRSVSWYQQTPGQGLQFLFEYFSETQRNKGNFPGRFSGRQFSNSRSEMNVSTLELGDSALYLCASSIGQTYEQYFGPGTRLTVT.

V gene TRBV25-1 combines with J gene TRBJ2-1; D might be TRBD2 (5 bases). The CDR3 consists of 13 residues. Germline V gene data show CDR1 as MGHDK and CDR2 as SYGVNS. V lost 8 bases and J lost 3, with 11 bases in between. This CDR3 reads CASFGVDYNEQFF. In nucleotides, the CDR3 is TGTGCCAGCTTCGGGGTTGACTACAATGAGCAGTTCTTC.

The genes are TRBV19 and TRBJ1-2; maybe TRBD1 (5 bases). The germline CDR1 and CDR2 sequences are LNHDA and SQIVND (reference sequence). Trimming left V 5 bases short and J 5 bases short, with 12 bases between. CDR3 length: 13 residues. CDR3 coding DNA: TGTGCCAGTAGTGACCACCAGGGATATGGCTACACCTTC. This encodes CASSDHQGYGYTF.

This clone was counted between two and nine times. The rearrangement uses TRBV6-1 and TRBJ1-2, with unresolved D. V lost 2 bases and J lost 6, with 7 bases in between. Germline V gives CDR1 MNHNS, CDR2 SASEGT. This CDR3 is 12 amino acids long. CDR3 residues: CASSERQDGYTF. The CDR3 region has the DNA TGTGCCAGCAGTGAACGTCAGGATGGCTACACCTTC.

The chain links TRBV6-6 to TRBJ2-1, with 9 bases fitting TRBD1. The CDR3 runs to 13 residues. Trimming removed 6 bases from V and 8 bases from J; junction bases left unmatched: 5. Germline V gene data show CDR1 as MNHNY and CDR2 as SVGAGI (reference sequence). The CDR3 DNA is TGTGCCAGCAGGAAGGACAGGGGACATGAGCAGTTCTTC. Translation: CASRKDRGHEQFF.

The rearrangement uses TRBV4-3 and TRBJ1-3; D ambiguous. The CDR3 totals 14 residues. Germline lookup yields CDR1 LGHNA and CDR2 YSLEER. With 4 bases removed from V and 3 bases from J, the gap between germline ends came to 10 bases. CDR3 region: CASSRGYDGNTIYF. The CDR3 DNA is TGCGCCAGCAGCCGAGGCTACGATGGAAACACCATATATTTT.

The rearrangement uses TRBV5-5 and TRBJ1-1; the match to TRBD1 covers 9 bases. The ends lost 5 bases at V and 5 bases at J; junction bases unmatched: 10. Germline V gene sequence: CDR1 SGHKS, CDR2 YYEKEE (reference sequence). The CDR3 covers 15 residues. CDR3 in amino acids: CASRSPQGALTEAFF. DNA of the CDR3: TGTGCCAGCAGATCACCACAGGGGGCGCTGACTGAAGCTTTCTTT.

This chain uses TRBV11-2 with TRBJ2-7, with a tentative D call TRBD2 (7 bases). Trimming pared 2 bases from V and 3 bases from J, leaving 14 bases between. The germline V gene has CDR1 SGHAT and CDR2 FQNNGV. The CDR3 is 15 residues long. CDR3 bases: TGTGCCAGCAGCTTATGGGGGGGCCCCAACTACGAGCAGTACTTC. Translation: CASSLWGGPNYEQYF.

CDR3 residues: CAWIPGQGSYEQYF. The CDR3 coding sequence is TGTGCCTGGATCCCGGGACAGGGGAGTTACGAGCAGTACTTC. The V call is TRBV30, the J call TRBJ2-7, with TRBD1 matching over 10 bases. V shed 4 bases and J 4 bases; nucleotides not matched to a gene: 7. This CDR3 spans 14 amino acids. Germline V gene lookup returns CDR1 GTSNPN and CDR2 SVGIG (reference sequence).

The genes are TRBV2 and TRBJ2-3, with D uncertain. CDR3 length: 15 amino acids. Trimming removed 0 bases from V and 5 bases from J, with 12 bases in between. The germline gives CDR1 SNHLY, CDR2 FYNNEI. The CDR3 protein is CASSEAGRHGDTQYF. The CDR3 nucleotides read TGTGCCAGCAGTGAAGCGGGCAGACATGGAGATACGCAGTATTTT.

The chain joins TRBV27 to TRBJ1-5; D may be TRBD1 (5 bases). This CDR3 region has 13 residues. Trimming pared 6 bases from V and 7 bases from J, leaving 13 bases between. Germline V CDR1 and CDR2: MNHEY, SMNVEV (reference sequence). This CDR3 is CASRAGELQPQHF. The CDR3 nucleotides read TGTGCCAGCAGGGCGGGGGAGTTGCAGCCCCAGCATTTT.

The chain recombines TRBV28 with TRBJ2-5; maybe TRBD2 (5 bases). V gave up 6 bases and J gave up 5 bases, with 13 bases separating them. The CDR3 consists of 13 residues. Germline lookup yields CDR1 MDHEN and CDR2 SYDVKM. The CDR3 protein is CASSPGIVETQYF. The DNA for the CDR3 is TGTGCCAGCAGCCCCGGGATAGTTGAGACCCAGTACTTC.

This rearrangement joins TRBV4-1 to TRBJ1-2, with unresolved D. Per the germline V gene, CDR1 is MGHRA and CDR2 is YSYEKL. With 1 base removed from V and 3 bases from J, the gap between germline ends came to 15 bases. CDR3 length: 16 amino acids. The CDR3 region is CASSQAPLRSDYGYTF. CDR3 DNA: TGCGCCAGCAGCCAAGCCCCCCTGAGGTCCGACTATGGCTACACCTTC.

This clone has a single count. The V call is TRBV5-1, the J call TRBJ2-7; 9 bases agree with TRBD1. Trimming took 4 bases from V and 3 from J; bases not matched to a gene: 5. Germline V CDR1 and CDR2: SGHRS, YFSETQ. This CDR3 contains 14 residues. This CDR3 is CASSQGQGIYEQYF. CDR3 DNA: TGCGCCAGCAGCCAGGGACAGGGAATCTACGAGCAGTACTTC.

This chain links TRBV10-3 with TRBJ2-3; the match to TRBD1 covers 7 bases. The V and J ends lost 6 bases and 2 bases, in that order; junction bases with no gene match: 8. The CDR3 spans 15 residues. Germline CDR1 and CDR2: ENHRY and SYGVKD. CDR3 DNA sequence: TGTGCCATCAGGCGAGGGGGACAGCTCACAGATACGCAGTATTTT. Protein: CAIRRGGQLTDTQYF.

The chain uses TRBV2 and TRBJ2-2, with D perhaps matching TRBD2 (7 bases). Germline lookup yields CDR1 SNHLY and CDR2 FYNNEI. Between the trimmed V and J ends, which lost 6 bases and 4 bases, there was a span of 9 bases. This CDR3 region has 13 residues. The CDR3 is CASRGGGTGELFF. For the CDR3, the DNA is TGTGCCAGCAGGGGAGGGGGCACCGGGGAGCTGTTTTTT.

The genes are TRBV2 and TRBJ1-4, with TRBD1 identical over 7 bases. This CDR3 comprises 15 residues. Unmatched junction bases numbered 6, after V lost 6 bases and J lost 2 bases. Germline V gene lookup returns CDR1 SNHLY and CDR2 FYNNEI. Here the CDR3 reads CASRADRATNEKLFF. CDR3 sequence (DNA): TGTGCCAGCAGGGCTGACAGGGCCACTAATGAAAAACTGTTTTTT.

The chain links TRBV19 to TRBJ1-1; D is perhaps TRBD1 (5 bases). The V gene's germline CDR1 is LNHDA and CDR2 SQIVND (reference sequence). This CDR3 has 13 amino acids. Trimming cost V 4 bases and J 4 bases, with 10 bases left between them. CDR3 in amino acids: CASSKQVSTEAFF. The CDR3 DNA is TGTGCCAGTAGTAAACAGGTATCCACTGAAGCTTTCTTT.

The CDR3 sequence is CASSPRFGQINQPQHF. For the CDR3, the DNA is TGTGCCAGCAGTCCCCGATTTGGGCAGATCAATCAGCCCCAGCATTTT. The chain links TRBV28 to TRBJ1-5; unclear D gene. V lost 5 bases to trimming and J lost 3 bases, with 17 bases between them. This CDR3 is built from 16 residues. Germline CDR1 and CDR2: MDHEN and SYDVKM.

In nucleotides, the CDR3 is TGTGCCAGCAAAGTTTCGTCCAGGGACAGGTGGTATGGCTACACCTTC. Encoded protein: CASKVSSRDRWYGYTF. This sequence joins TRBV28 and TRBJ1-2; TRBD1 agrees at 8 bases. The CDR3 contains 16 residues. Trimming took 7 bases from V and 5 from J; bases not matched to a gene: 15. Germline CDR1 reads MDHEN; CDR2 reads SYDVKM.